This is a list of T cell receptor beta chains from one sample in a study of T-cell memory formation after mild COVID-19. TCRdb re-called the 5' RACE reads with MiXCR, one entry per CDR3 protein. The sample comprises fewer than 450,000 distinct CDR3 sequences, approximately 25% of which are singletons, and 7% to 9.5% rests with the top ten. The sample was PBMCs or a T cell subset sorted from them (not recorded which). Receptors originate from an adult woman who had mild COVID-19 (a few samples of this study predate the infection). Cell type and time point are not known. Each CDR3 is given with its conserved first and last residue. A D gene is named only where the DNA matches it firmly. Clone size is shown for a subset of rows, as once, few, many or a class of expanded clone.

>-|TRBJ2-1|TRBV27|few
TGTGCCAGCAGTTCGAGACACTACAATGAGCAGTTCTTC
CASSSRHYNEQFF
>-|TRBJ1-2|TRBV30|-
TGTGCCTGGAGTCTACAGGGCGAATATGGCTACACCTTC
CAWSLQGEYGYTF
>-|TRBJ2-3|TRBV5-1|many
TGCGCCAGCAGCTGGGCATATCAGCGGAGCACAGATACGCAGTATTTT
CASSWAYQRSTDTQYF
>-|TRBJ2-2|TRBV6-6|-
TGTGCCAGCAGTTCCCAAACGGACATCCCCTTGAACACCGGGGAGCTGTTTTTT
CASSSQTDIPLNTGELFF
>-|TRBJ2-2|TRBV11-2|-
TGTGCCAGCAGCTTATTAAGGAGGAGGGGGGCGACCGGGGAGCTGTTTTTT
CASSLLRRRGATGELFF
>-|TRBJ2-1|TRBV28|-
TGTGCCAGCAGCCCCGCTACCGACTACAATGAGCAGTTCTTC
CASSPATDYNEQFF
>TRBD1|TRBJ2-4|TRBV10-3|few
TGTGCCATCAGTGACGCCGGGACAGGGGAAGGCATTCAGTACTTC
CAISDAGTGEGIQYF
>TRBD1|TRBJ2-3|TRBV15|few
TGTGCCACCAGCAGAGCGGACAGGACCCCTCCAGTGACGCAGTATTTT
CATSRADRTPPVTQYF
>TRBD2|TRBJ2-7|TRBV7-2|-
TGTGCCAGCAGCTTAGAGGGGACTAGCGGGAGCGCGCAGTACTTC
CASSLEGTSGSAQYF
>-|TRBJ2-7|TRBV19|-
TGTGCCAGTAGTACCAACACATACGAGCAGTACTTC
CASSTNTYEQYF
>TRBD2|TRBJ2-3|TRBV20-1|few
TGCAGTGCTAAAGCTACTAGCGGGGGGTTCACAGATACGCAGTATTTT
CSAKATSGGFTDTQYF
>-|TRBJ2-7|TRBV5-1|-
TGCGCCAGCAGAACAATTGACTACGAGCAGTACTTC
CASRTIDYEQYF
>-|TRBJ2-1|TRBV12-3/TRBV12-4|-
TGTGCCAGCAGTCCCGTTACATTCTACAATGAGCAGTTCTTC
CASSPVTFYNEQFF
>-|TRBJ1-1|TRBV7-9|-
TGTGCCAGCAGCTTAGGATTTGAATCTGAAGCTTTCTTT
CASSLGFESEAFF
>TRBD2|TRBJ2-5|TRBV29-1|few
TGCAGCGTTGCGAGATACGCCGGAGGCGGGAGGGAAGAGACCCAGTACTTC
CSVARYAGGGREETQYF
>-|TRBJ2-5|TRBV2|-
TGTGCCAGCACCTCCCTGGGGGGGGCCGGAGAGACCCAGTACTTC
CASTSLGGAGETQYF
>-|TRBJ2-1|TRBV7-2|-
TGTGCCAGCAGCTTAGCGGCCTACCTAAGCTCCTACAATGAGCAGTTCTTC
CASSLAAYLSSYNEQFF
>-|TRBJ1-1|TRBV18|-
TGTGCCAGCTCACTCAACAAAGCAGAGCGGACTGAAGCTTTCTTT
CASSLNKAERTEAFF
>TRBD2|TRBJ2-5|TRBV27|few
TGTGCCAGCAGTCAACCAGGCGCATGGCGCGCGACTAGCGGGAGCCACCTTCAAGAGACCCAGTACTTC
CASSQPGAWRATSGSHLQETQYF
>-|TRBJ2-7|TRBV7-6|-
TGTGCCAGCAGCCCATCGGAGGGCACCCATCAAGAGCAGTACTTC
CASSPSEGTHQEQYF